These T cell receptor beta chains were read from a single sample in a study of T cell clonotyping in hematopoietic cell transplantation. TCRdb keeps only in-frame clones here, not all; method: immunoSEQ multiplex PCR. The table records roughly 4,500 clones, about 20% of them present only once. The specimen was PBMCs, collected 180 days after allogeneic stem cell transplant. These TCRs come from a male patient younger than 35 who had an allogeneic stem cell transplant, so the T cells may come from the graft donor. Some clones in this sample may be carry-over from other donors' samples. Each CDR3 is given with its conserved first and last residue. Each record gives: D gene, clone size, V gene, J gene, CDR3 DNA, CDR3 protein. D genes are given only for firm matches. Size is stated for part of the rows, as once, few or many counts, or as a class when the clone is expanded.

>NA|few|TRBV9|TRBJ2-7
TGTGCCAGCAGCGGCACGGGGCGAAGCGACGAGCAGTACTTC
CASSGTGRSDEQYF
>NA|NA|TRBV6-5|TRBJ2-7
TGTGCCAGCAGTCCACGGACGGAGTCCTACGAGCAGTACTTC
CASSPRTESYEQYF
>NA|NA|TRBV30|TRBJ1-1
TGTGCCTGGAGCCTCCCCCACACTGAAGCTTTCTTT
CAWSLPHTEAFF
>NA|NA|TRBV30|TRBJ1-2
TGTGCCTGGAGTGTACTTGATGGCTACACCTTC
CAWSVLDGYTF
>TRBD2|NA|TRBV29-1|TRBJ2-3
TGCAGCGTGAGGACTAGCGGGGGGCACACAGATACGCAGTATTTT
CSVRTSGGHTDTQYF
>NA|few|TRBV6-5|TRBJ1-2
TGTGCCAGCAGTCCCCTCGGAGGGTTCTATGGCTACACCTTC
CASSPLGGFYGYTF
>NA|NA|TRBV25-1|TRBJ1-2
TGTGCCAGCAGTGAATATGGAAGCTACACCTTC
CASSEYGSYTF
>NA|NA|TRBV28|TRBJ2-3
TGTGCCAGCAGAACTACAGATACGCAGTATTTT
CASRTTDTQYF
>NA|NA|TRBV5-1|TRBJ2-7
TGCGCCAGCAGCTTGGGGTGGGACTTCGGGTACGAGCAGTACTTC
CASSLGWDFGYEQYF
>TRBD1|few|TRBV29-1|TRBJ2-7
TGCAGCGCCGGGACAGGGGTATACGAGCAGTACTTC
CSAGTGVYEQYF
>NA|NA|TRBV30|TRBJ2-5
TGTGCCTGGAGTGCCAGCAGAGAGACCCAGTACTTC
CAWSASRETQYF
>NA|few|TRBV6-1|TRBJ2-5
TGTGCCAGCAGCCCGCTGAGGGGGGAGACCCAGTACTTC
CASSPLRGETQYF
>TRBD1|NA|TRBV29-1|TRBJ1-2
TGCAGCGTTCTACGGGACAGGGGGGGTGATGGCTACACCTTC
CSVLRDRGGDGYTF
>TRBD1|few|TRBV7-9|TRBJ1-2
TGTGCCAGCAGCTCCGGACAGGGGGCTGGTGGCTACACCTTC
CASSSGQGAGGYTF